The clone carrying this T cell receptor (beta chain) was seen many times. This sample is drawn from a study of T-cell reconstitution after alpha-beta-depleted transplantation in children. This CDR3 region has 14 residues. V lost 4 bases and J lost 1; bases outside the gene matches: 1. Preparation of the TCRbeta library used unique molecular identifiers. TCRdb re-derived calls from the PCR reads in MiXCR, one entry per CDR3 protein. The data contain about 360,000 distinct CDR3 sequences, 13% of them singletons. The TCR comes from a human donor who donated a stem cell graft to a child with Fanconi anemia. The chain combines TRBV12-3 or TRBV12-4 with TRBJ1-1, with 9 bases matching TRBD1. The sequencing here drew on PBMCs, taken from the stem cell graft. In DNA, the CDR3 is TGTGCCAGCAGTTCGGGACAGGGGAACACTGAAGCTTTCTTT. Protein product: CASSSGQGNTEAFF.